The TCR beta chain under discussion was sequenced for a study of OX40 agonist ivuxolimab in advanced cancers. Across the whole study: Each patient was given ivuxolimab into a vein every 2 weeks, at 0.01 to 10 mg/kg. Patients with hepatocellular carcinoma, melanoma, renal cell or head and neck cancer made up the dose-escalation patients.

Germline V gives CDR1 SGHTA, CDR2 FQGNSA. V gave up 5 bases and J gave up 5 bases; unmatched junction bases: 11. CDR3 size: 16 residues. TCRdb's copy holds only in-frame clones and misses some; the assay was immunoSEQ multiplex PCR. The table records about 96,000 clones, 84% of them present only once. The input for sequencing was CD4+ or CD8+ T cells sorted from blood, taken in a trial of the OX40 agonist ivuxolimab. The chain joins TRBV7-2 to TRBJ2-5; 10 nucleotides line up with TRBD1. The sequence derives from an adult with an advanced solid tumor such as melanoma, head and neck, liver or kidney cancer. The CDR3 nucleotides read TGTGCCAGCAGCCATCCCGGGACAGGGGAGTACGAGACCCAGTACTTC. Translating gives CASSHPGTGEYETQYF.